This entry lists 17 T cell receptor beta chains sequenced from one sample in a study of beta chain features in type 1 diabetes. Findings and caveats of the study: There was a moderate but significant shortening of TCRB CDR3s in all four CD4+ subsets of Type 1 diabetes patients.

Expressed TCRB transcripts were sequenced because the isolated RNA had all been reverse transcribed beforehand. TCRdb's table, derived via immunoSEQ multiplex PCR, lists solely in-frame clones and lacks some. The data show 500,000 to 800,000 clones, with roughly 12% seen just once and about 0.11% held by the top ten. Their antigens are not known. The material sequenced was naive CD4+ T cells from blood. These TCRs come from a young man with type 1 diabetes.

The rearrangement joins TRBV9 to TRBJ2-2, with 7 bases fitting TRBD2. Trimming at V came to 2 bases and at J to 6 bases, leaving 10 bases not matched to a gene. The germline V gene encodes CDR1 SGDLS and CDR2 YYNGEE. The CDR3 consists of 16 residues. The DNA of the CDR3 is TGTGCCAGCAGCGTGGCAAGCGGGGTAGTAGCCGGGGAGCTGTTTTTT. Translation gives CASSVASGVVAGELFF.

V gene TRBV28 combines with J gene TRBJ1-2, with 7 bases that match TRBD1. In germline, CDR1 is MDHEN, CDR2 SYDVKM. The CDR3 loop spans 12 amino acids. V shed 8 bases and J 7 bases; nucleotides not matched to a gene: 7. CDR3 DNA: TGTGCCAGCTTTTGGACAGGACTTGGCTACACCTTC. It yields the protein CASFWTGLGYTF.

This clone was counted once. The chain has TRBV25-1 and TRBJ2-1, with D perhaps given as TRBD1 or TRBD2 (5 bases each). Per germline, CDR1 MGHDK and CDR2 SYGVNS. V was cut by 4 bases and J by 8 bases, with 24 bases left in between. The CDR3 loop spans 17 amino acids. This CDR3 reads CASSASGSSLSRDEQFF. Written as DNA, the CDR3 is TGTGCCAGCAGTGCATCGGGGAGCTCCCTCAGCAGGGATGAGCAGTTCTTC.

V usage is TRBV7-2 and J usage is TRBJ2-7; possible D gene TRBD1, 6 bases. Between the trimmed V and J ends, which lost 2 bases and 4 bases, there was a span of 12 bases. Germline V gene sequence: CDR1 SGHTA, CDR2 FQGNSA. The CDR3 length is 14 residues. CDR3 region: CASSLYWTEYEQYF. The CDR3 DNA reads as TGTGCCAGCAGCTTATATTGGACAGAGTACGAGCAGTACTTC.

The rearrangement uses TRBV2 and TRBJ1-1; TRBD1 is a possible D gene (6 bases). Germline CDR1 reads SNHLY; CDR2 reads FYNNEI. V gave up 5 bases and J gave up 1 base, with 11 bases separating them. This CDR3 spans 14 amino acids. As DNA, the CDR3 is TGTGCCAGCAGTCGGACAGACCGGAACACTGAAGCTTTCTTT. Protein sequence: CASSRTDRNTEAFF.

The chain is built from TRBV7-9 and TRBJ1-6; TRBD1 matches at 7 bases. The CDR3 is made up of 15 amino acids. Germline CDR1 is SEHNR and CDR2 is FQNEAQ (reference sequence). V dropped 5 bases and J dropped 4; count of bases not matched to a gene: 5. Here the CDR3 reads CASSPTTGYNSPLHF. The CDR3 region has the DNA TGTGCCAGCAGCCCGACGACAGGGTATAATTCACCCCTCCACTTT.

V and J are TRBV6-1 and TRBJ2-7; the match to TRBD1 covers 7 bases. CDR1 and CDR2 (germline): MNHNS, SASEGT. CDR3 length: 14 residues. J lost 3 bases, V lost 7 bases, and 9 bases had no gene match. This CDR3 reads CASTPTRQGYEQYF. In DNA form, the CDR3 reads TGTGCCAGCACACCTACTCGACAGGGCTACGAGCAGTACTTC.

The chain combines TRBV19 with TRBJ2-7, with 9 bases fitting TRBD2. CDR1 LNHDA and CDR2 SQIVND come from the germline V gene (reference sequence). Trimming took 6 bases from V and 0 from J; bases not matched to a gene: 9. CDR3 length: 16 residues. The CDR3 loop is CASSPFSGGDSYEQYF. The CDR3 DNA reads as TGTGCCAGTAGCCCATTTAGCGGGGGCGACTCCTACGAGCAGTACTTC.

V gene TRBV4-1 combines with J gene TRBJ2-5; possible D gene TRBD1, 6 bases. Germline values: CDR1 MGHRA, CDR2 YSYEKL. The CDR3 is 16 residues long. V lost 0 bases and J 2 bases, leaving 13 bases between the germline ends. CDR3 in amino acids: CASSQDWQGPQETQYF. Here the CDR3 DNA reads TGCGCCAGCAGCCAAGATTGGCAGGGGCCTCAAGAGACCCAGTACTTC.

The V call is TRBV10-3, the J call TRBJ1-1, with 7 bases fitting TRBD1. With V trimmed by 7 bases and J by 4 bases, 9 bases remained unmatched. CDR3 size: 14 residues. CDR1 ENHRY and CDR2 SYGVKD come from the germline V gene. CDR3 sequence (DNA): TGTGCCATCACCTCAGGGGGACCGAGCACTGAAGCTTTCTTT. It encodes CAITSGGPSTEAFF.

The genes are TRBV6-6 and TRBJ1-2; no clear D. This CDR3 is 15 amino acids long. The V and J ends lost 6 bases and 7 bases respectively, with 21 bases between them. The germline gives CDR1 MNHNY, CDR2 SVGAGI (reference sequence). The CDR3 nucleotides are TGTGCCAGCAGCCTCTACCTTTCTGGAGGGAGTGGCTACACCTTC. This sequence encodes CASSLYLSGGSGYTF.

This sequence joins TRBV4-3 and TRBJ2-7; no reliable D call. Trimming removed 0 bases from V and 2 bases from J, with 14 bases in between. Germline lookup yields CDR1 LGHNA and CDR2 YSLEER. This CDR3 region has 16 residues. The CDR3 region has the DNA TGCGCCAGCAGCCAAGATAGTCGTGCCCGGACCTACGAGCAGTACTTC. It is translated as CASSQDSRARTYEQYF.

This clone was found a few times. This rearrangement joins TRBV7-2 to TRBJ1-1; TRBD1 might be the D (5 bases). V dropped 5 bases and J dropped 11 bases, with 24 bases sitting between them. The V gene's germline CDR1 is SGHTA and CDR2 FQGNSA. The CDR3 sequence is 15 residues long. In DNA form, the CDR3 reads TGTGCCAGCAGCCCATGGACCTCACAAGGGGCTTGGGCTTTCTTT. Protein product: CASSPWTSQGAWAFF.

This clone was observed a few times. V gene TRBV4-2 combines with J gene TRBJ2-5; D call uncertain. The ends were cut back, 0 bases at V and 2 bases at J, with 10 bases in the middle. Germline values: CDR1 LGHNA, CDR2 YNFKEQ. The CDR3 covers 15 residues. CDR3 loop: CASSQDQSVQETQYF. The CDR3 DNA sequence: TGTGCCAGCAGCCAAGATCAAAGCGTGCAAGAGACCCAGTACTTC.

There are a few counts of this clone. This chain uses TRBV7-2 with TRBJ2-1, with TRBD2 matching 10 bases. CDR1 is SGHTA, CDR2 FQGNSA, per germline. CDR3 length equals 16 residues. V trimming: 1 base; J trimming: 5 bases; junction bases outside the gene matches: 5. In DNA, the CDR3 is TGTGCCAGCAGCTTAGTACAACTAGCGGGGAACAATGAGCAGTTCTTC. It encodes CASSLVQLAGNNEQFF.

J is TRBJ2-7 and V is TRBV25-1, with TRBD1 matching over 8 bases. With V trimmed by 8 bases and J by 9 bases, 12 bases remained unmatched. This CDR3 spans 13 amino acids. Germline V gives CDR1 MGHDK, CDR2 SYGVNS. CDR3 sequence: CASGWTGSSGQYF. In nucleotides, the CDR3 is TGTGCCAGCGGCTGGACAGGGAGTAGTGGGCAGTACTTC.

V and J are TRBV7-9 and TRBJ2-7; 9 positions match TRBD2. Trimming at V came to 1 base and at J to 0 bases, leaving 1 base not matched to a gene. This CDR3 comprises 15 residues. Germline-derived CDR1 and CDR2 are SEHNR and FQNEAQ (reference sequence). CDR3 in DNA: TGTGCCAGCAGCTTAGTAGCGGGGGACTCCTACGAGCAGTACTTC. Amino acids: CASSLVAGDSYEQYF.